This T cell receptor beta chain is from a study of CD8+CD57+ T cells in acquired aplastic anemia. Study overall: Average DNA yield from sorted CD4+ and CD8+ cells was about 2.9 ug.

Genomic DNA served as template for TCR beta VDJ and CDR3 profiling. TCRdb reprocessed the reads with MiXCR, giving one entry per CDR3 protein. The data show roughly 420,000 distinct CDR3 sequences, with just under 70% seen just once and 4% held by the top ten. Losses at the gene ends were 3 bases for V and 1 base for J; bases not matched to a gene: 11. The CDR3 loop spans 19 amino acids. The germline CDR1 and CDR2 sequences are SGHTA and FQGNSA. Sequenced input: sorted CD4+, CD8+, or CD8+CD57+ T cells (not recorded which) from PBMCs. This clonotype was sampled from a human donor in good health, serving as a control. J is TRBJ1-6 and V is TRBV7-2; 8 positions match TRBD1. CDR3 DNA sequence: TGTGCCAGCAGCTTCTATCCAAACGGACAGGGATCCTATAATTCACCCCTCCACTTT. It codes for CASSFYPNGQGSYNSPLHF.